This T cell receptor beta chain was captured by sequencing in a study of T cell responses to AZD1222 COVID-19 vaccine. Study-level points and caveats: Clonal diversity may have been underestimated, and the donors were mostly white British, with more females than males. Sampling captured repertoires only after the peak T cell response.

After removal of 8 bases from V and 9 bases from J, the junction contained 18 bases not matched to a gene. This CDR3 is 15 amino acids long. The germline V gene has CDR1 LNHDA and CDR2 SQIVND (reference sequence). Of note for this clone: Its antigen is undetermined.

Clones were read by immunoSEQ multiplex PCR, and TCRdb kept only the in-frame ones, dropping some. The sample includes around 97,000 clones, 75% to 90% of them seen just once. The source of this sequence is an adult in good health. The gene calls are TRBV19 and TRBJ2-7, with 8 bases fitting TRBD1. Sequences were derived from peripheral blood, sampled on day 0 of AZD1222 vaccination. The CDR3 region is CASRNSQGELGMQYF. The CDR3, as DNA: TGTGCCAGTCGCAATTCACAGGGGGAACTTGGGATGCAGTACTTC.